The sequence of this T cell receptor (beta chain) was determined in a study of CD4 and CD8 cells across lung adenocarcinoma regions. This CDR3 has 14 residues. The germline gives CDR1 MGHRA, CDR2 YSYEKL. Concerning this clonotype itself: The junction shows a germline mismatch at one end, possibly a read error.

TCRdb itself ran the PCR reads through MiXCR, one entry per CDR3 protein. The sample holds 7,500 or so distinct CDR3 sequences, roughly 53% seen once. Donors had localized lung adenocarcinoma, a non-small cell lung cancer. V is TRBV4-1 and J is TRBJ2-4; perhaps D is TRBD1 or TRBD2 (5 bases each). Sequencing was performed on CD8+ T cells from the center of a lung tumor. This clonotype was sampled from a male donor with lung adenocarcinoma. The CD4 and CD8 labels of this study may be unreliable. This CDR3 reads CASTGQSAKDTQYF. The CDR3 nucleotides read TGCGCCAGCACGGGGCAGAGTGCCAAAGATACGCAGTACTTT.